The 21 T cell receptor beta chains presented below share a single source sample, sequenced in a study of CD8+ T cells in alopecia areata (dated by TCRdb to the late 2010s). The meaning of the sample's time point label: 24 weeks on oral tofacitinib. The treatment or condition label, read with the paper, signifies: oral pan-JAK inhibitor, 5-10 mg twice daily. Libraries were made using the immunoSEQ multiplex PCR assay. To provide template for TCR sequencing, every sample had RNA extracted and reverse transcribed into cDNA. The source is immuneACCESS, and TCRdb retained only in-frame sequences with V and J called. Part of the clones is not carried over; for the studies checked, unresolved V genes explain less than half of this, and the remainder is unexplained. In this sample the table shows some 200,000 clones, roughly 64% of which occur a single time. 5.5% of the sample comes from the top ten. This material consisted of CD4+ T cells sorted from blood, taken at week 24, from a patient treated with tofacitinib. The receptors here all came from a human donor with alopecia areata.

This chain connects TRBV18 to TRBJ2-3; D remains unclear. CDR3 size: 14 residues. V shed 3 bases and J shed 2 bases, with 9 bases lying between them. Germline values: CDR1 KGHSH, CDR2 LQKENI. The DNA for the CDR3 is TGTGCCAGCTCACCCGTGGGAATCACAGATACGCAGTATTTT. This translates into CASSPVGITDTQYF.

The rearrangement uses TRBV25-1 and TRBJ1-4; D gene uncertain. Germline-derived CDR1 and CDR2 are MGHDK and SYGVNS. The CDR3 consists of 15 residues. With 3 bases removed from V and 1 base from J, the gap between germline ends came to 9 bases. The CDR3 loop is CASSDLLGTNEKLFF. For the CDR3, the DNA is TGTGCCAGCAGTGATCTCCTGGGAACTAATGAAAAACTGTTTTTT.

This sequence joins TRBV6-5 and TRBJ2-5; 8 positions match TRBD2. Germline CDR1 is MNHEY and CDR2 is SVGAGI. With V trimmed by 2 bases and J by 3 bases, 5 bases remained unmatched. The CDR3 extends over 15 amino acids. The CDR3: CASSYLSRGEETQYF. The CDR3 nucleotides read TGTGCCAGCAGTTACCTCTCGCGGGGGGAAGAGACCCAGTACTTC.

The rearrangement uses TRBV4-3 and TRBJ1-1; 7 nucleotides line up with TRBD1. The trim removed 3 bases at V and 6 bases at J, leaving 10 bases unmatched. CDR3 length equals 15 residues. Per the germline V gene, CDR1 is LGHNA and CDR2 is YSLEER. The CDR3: CASSHDRAGRAEAFF. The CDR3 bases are TGCGCCAGCAGCCACGACAGGGCGGGGAGAGCTGAAGCTTTCTTT.

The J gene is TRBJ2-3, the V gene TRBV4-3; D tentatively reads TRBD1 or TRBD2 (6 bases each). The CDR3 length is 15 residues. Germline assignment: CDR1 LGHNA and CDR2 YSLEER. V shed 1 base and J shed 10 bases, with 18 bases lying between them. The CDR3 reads CASSQGQGGFGAQYF. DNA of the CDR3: TGCGCCAGCAGCCAAGGCCAAGGGGGGTTTGGTGCGCAGTATTTT.

The CDR3 spells CASSPAGRDTQYF. CDR3 coding DNA: TGTGCCAGCAGCCCAGCGGGCCGAGATACGCAGTATTTT. The chain links TRBV7-3 to TRBJ2-3; a weak D match, TRBD2 (6 bases). V lost 5 bases and J lost 5, with 11 bases in between. The germline gives CDR1 SGHTA, CDR2 FQGTGA. The CDR3 is 13 residues long.

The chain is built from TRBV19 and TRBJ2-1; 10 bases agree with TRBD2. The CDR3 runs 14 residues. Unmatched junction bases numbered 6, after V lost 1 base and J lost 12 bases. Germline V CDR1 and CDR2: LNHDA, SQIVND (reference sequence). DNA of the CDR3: TGTGCCAGTAGTATAGGGACTAGCGGACTGGTGCAGTTCTTC. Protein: CASSIGTSGLVQFF.

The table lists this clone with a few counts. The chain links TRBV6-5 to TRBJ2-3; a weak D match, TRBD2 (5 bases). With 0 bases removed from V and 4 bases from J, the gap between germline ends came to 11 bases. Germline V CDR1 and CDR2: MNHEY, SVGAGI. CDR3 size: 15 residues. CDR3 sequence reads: CASSYSSLASDTQYF. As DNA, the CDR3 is TGTGCCAGCAGTTACTCGTCGCTAGCTTCAGATACGCAGTATTTT.

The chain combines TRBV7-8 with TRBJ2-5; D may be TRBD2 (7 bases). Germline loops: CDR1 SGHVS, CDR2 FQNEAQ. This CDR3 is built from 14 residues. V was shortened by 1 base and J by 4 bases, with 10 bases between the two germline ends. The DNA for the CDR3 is TGTGCCAGCAGCTTAGTTGCGGGGGCAGAGACCCAGTACTTC. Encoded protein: CASSLVAGAETQYF.

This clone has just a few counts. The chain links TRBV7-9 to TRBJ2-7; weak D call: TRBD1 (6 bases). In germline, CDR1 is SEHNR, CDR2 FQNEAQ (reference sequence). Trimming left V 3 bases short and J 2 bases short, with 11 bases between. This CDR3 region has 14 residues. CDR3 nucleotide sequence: TGTGCCAGCAGCTTTATAAAGGGGGCCTACGAGCAGTACTTC. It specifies CASSFIKGAYEQYF.

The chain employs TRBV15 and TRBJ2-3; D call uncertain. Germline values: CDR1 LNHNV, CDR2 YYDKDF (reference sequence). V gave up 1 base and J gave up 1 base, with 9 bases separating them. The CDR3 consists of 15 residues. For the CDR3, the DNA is TGTGCCACCAGCAGAGCGGGTCGCGGCACAGATACGCAGTATTTT. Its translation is CATSRAGRGTDTQYF.

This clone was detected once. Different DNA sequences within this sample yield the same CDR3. CDR3 in amino acids: CASSLEGAGETQYF. The CDR3, as DNA: TGTGCCAGCAGCTTAGAGGGGGCGGGGGAGACCCAGTACTTC. This rearrangement joins TRBV7-2 to TRBJ2-5, with D perhaps TRBD1 (7 bases). The CDR3 runs to 14 residues. V was cut by 1 base and J by 5 bases, with 11 bases left in between. Germline V gives CDR1 SGHTA, CDR2 FQGNSA.

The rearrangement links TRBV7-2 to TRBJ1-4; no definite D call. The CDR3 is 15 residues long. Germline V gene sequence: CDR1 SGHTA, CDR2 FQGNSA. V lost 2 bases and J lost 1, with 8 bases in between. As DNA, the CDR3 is TGTGCCAGCAGCTTAATGGGGAGAACTAATGAAAAACTGTTTTTT. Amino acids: CASSLMGRTNEKLFF.

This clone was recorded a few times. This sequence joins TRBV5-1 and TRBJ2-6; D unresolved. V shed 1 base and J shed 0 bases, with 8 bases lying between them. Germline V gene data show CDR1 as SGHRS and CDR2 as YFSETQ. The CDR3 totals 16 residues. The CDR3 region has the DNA TGCGCCAGCAGCTTGCAACGGGCCTCTGGGGCCAACGTCCTGACTTTC. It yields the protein CASSLQRASGANVLTF.

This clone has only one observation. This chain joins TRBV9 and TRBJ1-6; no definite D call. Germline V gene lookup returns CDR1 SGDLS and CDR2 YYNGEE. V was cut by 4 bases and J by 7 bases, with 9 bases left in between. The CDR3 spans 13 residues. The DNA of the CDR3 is TGTGCCAGCAGCCCAGAAGAAAATTCACCCCTCCACTTT. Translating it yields CASSPEENSPLHF.

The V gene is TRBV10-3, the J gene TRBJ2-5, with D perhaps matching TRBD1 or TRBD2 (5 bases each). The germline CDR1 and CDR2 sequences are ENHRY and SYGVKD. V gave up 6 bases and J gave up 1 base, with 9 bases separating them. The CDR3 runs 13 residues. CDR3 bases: TGTGCCATCAGCCCCGGGACCCAAGAGACCCAGTACTTC. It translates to CAISPGTQETQYF.

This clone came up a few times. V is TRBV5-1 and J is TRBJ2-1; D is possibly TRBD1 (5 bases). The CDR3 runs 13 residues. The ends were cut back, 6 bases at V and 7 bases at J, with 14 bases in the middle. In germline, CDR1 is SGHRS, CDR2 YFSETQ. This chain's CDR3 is CASMDVHRNEQFF. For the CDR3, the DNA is TGCGCCAGCATGGACGTCCACAGGAATGAGCAGTTCTTC.

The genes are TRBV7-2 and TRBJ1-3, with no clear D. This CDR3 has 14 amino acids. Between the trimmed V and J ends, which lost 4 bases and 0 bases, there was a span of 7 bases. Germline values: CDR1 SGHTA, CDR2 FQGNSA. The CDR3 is CASSYSPSGNTIYF. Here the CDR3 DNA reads TGTGCCAGCAGCTATAGCCCCTCTGGAAACACCATATATTTT.

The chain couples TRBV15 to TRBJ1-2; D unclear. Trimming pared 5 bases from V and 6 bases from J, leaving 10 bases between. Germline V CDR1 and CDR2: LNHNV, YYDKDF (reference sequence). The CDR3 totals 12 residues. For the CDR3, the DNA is TGTGCCACCAGCGTGCGATCCCATGGCTACACCTTC. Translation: CATSVRSHGYTF.

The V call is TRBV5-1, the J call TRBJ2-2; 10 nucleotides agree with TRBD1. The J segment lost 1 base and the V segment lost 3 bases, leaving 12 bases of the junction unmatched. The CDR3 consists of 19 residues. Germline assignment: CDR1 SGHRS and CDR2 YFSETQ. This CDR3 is CASSSPRDRGLLNTGELFF. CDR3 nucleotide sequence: TGCGCCAGCAGCTCACCCCGGGACAGGGGTCTATTGAACACCGGGGAGCTGTTTTTT.

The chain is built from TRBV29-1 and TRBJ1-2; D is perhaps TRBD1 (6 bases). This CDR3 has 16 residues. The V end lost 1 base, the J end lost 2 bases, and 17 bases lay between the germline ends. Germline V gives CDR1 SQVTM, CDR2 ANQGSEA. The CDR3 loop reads CSVEGGGEGGNYGYTF. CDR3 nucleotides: TGCAGCGTTGAAGGAGGAGGGGAAGGGGGAAACTATGGCTACACCTTC.